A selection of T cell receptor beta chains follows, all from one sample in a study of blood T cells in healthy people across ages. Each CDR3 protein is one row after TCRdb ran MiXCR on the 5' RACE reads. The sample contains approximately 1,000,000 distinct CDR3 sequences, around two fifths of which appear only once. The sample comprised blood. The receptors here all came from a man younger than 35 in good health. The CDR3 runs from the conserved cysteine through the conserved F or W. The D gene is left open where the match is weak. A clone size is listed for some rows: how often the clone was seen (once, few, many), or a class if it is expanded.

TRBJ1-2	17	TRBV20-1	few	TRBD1	TGCAGTGCTGGAGGGGGGTCGGGACAGGGAGACTACTATGGCTACACCTTC	CSAGGGSGQGDYYGYTF
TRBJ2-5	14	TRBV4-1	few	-	TGCGCCAGCAGCCAACAGCTAGCAGAGGAGACCCAGTACTTC	CASSQQLAEETQYF
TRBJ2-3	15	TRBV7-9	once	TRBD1	TGTGCCAGCAGCTCCGTGGACAGGCTCACAGATACGCAGTATTTT	CASSSVDRLTDTQYF
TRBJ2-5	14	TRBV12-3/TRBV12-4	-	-	TGTGCCAGCAGTTTAGCGGCTTTAAAGCAGACCCAGTACTTC	CASSLAALKQTQYF
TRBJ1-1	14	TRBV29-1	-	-	TGCAGCGTTGCCGTTAAGGGGGGTGGCACTGAAGCTTTCTTT	CSVAVKGGGTEAFF
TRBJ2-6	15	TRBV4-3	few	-	TGCGCCAGCAGCCAAGAGAGGTCTGGGGCCAACGTCCTGACTTTC	CASSQERSGANVLTF
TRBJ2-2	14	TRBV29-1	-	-	TGCAGCGTTGAATGGGGTCGTAACACCGGGGAGCTGTTTTTT	CSVEWGRNTGELFF
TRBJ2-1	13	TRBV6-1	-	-	TGTGCCGGCCTAGATTACTCTTACAATGAGCAGTTCTTC	CAGLDYSYNEQFF
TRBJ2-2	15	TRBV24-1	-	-	TGTGCCACCAGTCCAGGCGGGGATGACACCGGGGAGCTGTTTTTT	CATSPGGDDTGELFF
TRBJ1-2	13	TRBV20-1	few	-	TGCAGTGCCAGGGACACGCCCAGCGATGGCTACACCTTC	CSARDTPSDGYTF
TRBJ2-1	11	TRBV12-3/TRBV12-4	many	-	TGTGCCAGCAGTTTATTCAATGAGCAGTTCTTC	CASSLFNEQFF
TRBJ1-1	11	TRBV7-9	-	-	TGTGCCAGCAGCTACTCGGCTGAAGCTTTCTTT	CASSYSAEAFF
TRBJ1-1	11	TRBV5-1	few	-	TGCGCCAGCACAGGGGACACTGAAGCTTTCTTT	CASTGDTEAFF
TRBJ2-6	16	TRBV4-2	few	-	TGTGCCAGCAGCCAAGATCCGCACTCTGGGGCCAACGTCCTGACTTTC	CASSQDPHSGANVLTF
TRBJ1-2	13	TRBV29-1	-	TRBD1	TGCAGCGTTGAACCCGCAGGGGGAGATGGCTACACCTTC	CSVEPAGGDGYTF
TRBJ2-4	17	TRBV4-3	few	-	TGCGCCAGCAGCCAAGATCGAGGGGTGAGGCCGGACTTCACTCAGTACTTC	CASSQDRGVRPDFTQYF
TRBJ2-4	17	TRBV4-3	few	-	TGCGCCAGCAGCCAAGATCATTTACAGCGGGTCGGGGACATTCAGTACTTC	CASSQDHLQRVGDIQYF
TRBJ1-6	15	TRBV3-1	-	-	TGTGCCAGCAGCCCTTTCCGGGGGTCAGATTCACCCCTCCACTTT	CASSPFRGSDSPLHF
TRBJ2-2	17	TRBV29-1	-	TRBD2	TGCAGCGTCGCGACCCAGATAGCGGGGGAGTACACCGGGGAGCTGTTTTTT	CSVATQIAGEYTGELFF
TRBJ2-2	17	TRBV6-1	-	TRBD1	TGTGCCAGTTGGGGCAGGGGGCGATTAAGGGACACCGGGGAGCTGTTTTTT	CASWGRGRLRDTGELFF
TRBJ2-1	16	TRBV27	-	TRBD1	TGTGCCAGCAGTGCAATCGACAGGGCCTACAACAATGAGCAGTTCTTC	CASSAIDRAYNNEQFF
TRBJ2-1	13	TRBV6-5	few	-	TGTGCCAGCAGCCCTACCCACTACAATGAGCAGTTCTTC	CASSPTHYNEQFF
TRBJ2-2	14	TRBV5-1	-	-	TGCGCCAGCAGAAACGGAGAGAACACCGGGGAGCTGTTTTTT	CASRNGENTGELFF
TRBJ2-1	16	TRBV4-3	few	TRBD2	TGCGCCAGCAGCCCCCAAGGACTAGCGGGGGCTAATGAGCAGTTCTTC	CASSPQGLAGANEQFF
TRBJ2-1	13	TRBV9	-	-	TGTACCAGCAGCGCACCCCCCGGAAAAGAGCAGTTCTTC	CTSSAPPGKEQFF
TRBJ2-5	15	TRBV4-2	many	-	TGTGCCAGCAGCCCACTAGCCAACCATGGGGAGACCCAGTACTTC	CASSPLANHGETQYF
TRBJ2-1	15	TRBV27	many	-	TGTGCCAGCAGTAGCCGTCAGGGCTCCTACAATGAGCAGTTCTTC	CASSSRQGSYNEQFF
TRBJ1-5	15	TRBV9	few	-	TGTGCCAGCAGCGTAGGACAGCATAGCAATCAGCCCCAGCATTTT	CASSVGQHSNQPQHF
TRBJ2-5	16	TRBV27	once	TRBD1	TGTGCCAGCAGTTTATATTCAGGGGGCAACTACAATGAGCAGTACTTC	CASSLYSGGNYNEQYF
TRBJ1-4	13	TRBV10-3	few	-	TGTGCCATCAGCAAGGACAGACACGAAAAACTGTTTTTT	CAISKDRHEKLFF
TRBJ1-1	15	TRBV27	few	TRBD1	TGTGCCAGCAGTCTTCGGACAGGGGTGAACACTGAAGCTTTCTTT	CASSLRTGVNTEAFF
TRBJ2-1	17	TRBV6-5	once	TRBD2	TGTGCCAGCAGTTACTCGAGGGGACTAGCGGGGGGTGGGGAGCAGTTCTTC	CASSYSRGLAGGGEQFF
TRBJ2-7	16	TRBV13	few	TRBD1	TGTGCCAGCAGCTTATCTGGACAGGGTTTCTCCTACGAGCAGTACTTC	CASSLSGQGFSYEQYF
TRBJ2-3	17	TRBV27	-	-	TGTGCCAGCAGTCACCCCGACAGTGGGCTTGGCAATCAGCCCCAGTATTTT	CASSHPDSGLGNQPQYF
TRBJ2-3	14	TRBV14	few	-	TGTGCCAGCAGCCAAGGGGGCCGCACAGATACGCAGTATTTT	CASSQGGRTDTQYF
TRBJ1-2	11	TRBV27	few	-	TGTGCCACCTACGAAGACTATGGCTACACCTTC	CATYEDYGYTF
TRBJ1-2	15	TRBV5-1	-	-	TGCGCCAGCAGCATTGGCCCTGCCAGGGACTATGGCTACACCTTC	CASSIGPARDYGYTF
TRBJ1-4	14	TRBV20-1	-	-	TGCAGTGCAGACCGACGTGGCCAGGATGAAAAACTGTTTTTT	CSADRRGQDEKLFF
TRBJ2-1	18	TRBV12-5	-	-	TGTGCTAGTGGTTTGGTACGGATTTTTGGGAGTATCTACAATGAGCAGTTCTTC	CASGLVRIFGSIYNEQFF
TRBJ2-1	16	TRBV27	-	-	TGTGCCAGCAGTTTATCCTCGCGGGATTCCTACAATGAGCAGTTCTTC	CASSLSSRDSYNEQFF
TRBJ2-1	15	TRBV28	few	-	TGTGCCAGCAGATTCGACGGGAGCTCCTACAATGAGCAGTTCTTC	CASRFDGSSYNEQFF
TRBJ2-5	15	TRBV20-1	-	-	TGCAGTGCCCCCTCCCGGGACTCCGAGGGCAAGACCCAGTACTTC	CSAPSRDSEGKTQYF
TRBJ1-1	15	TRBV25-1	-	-	TGTGCCAGCAGTGGACGATGGACGAAGGGCACTGAAGCTTTCTTT	CASSGRWTKGTEAFF
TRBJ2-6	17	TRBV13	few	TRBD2	TGTGCCAGCAGCATGGGACTAGCGGGTAGTGGGGCCAACGTCCTGACTTTC	CASSMGLAGSGANVLTF
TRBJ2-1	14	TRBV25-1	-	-	TGTGCCAGCAGTGAATCGGGGGCCCAAGAGACCCAGTTCTTC	CASSESGAQETQFF
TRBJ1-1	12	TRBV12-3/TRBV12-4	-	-	TGTGCCAGCAGTTCTCTCCCCACTGAAGCTTTCTTT	CASSSLPTEAFF
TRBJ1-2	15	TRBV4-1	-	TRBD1	TGCGCCAGCAGCCAAGGTCCGACAGGGGCCTCTGGCTACACCTTC	CASSQGPTGASGYTF
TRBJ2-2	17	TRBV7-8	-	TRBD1	TGTGCCAGCAGCTTAGAATACAGGGGGCGCGGGCACGGGGAGCTGTTTTTT	CASSLEYRGRGHGELFF
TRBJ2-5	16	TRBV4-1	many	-	TGCGCCAGCAGCCAAGATCTCCCCACAGTCCAAGAGACCCAGTACTTC	CASSQDLPTVQETQYF
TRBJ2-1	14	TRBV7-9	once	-	TGTGCCAGCAGCTTAGAACACCAGGGCAGTGGGCAGTTCTTC	CASSLEHQGSGQFF
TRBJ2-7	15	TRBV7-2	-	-	TGTGCCAGCAGCTTAGCTGGCTCTGCCTACAATGAGCAGTACTTC	CASSLAGSAYNEQYF
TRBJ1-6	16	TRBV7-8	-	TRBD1	TGTGCCAGCAGCGCTACAGGGGGCTCCTATAATTCACCCCTCCACTTT	CASSATGGSYNSPLHF
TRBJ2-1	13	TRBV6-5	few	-	TGTGCCAGCGCCGTGGGGCAAAACAATGAGCAGTTCTTC	CASAVGQNNEQFF
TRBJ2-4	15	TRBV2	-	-	TGTGCCGGCAGTGAAGCGCTTGGGGTGGACAACATTCAGTACTTC	CAGSEALGVDNIQYF
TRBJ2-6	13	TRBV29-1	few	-	TGCAGCGTTTCGTACTCTGGGGCCAACGTCCTGACTTTC	CSVSYSGANVLTF
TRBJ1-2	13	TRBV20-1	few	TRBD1	TGCAGTGCGTACGGGACAGCGAGCTATGGCTACACCTTC	CSAYGTASYGYTF
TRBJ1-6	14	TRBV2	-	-	TGTGCCAGCTTCGGACAGTCGGCTAATTCACCCCTCCACTTT	CASFGQSANSPLHF
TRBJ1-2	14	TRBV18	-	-	TGTGCCAGCTCACCATCCAGGGAGCCTTATGGCTACACCTTC	CASSPSREPYGYTF
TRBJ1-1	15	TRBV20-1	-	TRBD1	TGCAGTGCTAGGAGGGCAGGGGGCATGAACACTGAAGCTTTCTTT	CSARRAGGMNTEAFF